A selection of T cell receptor beta chains follows, all from one sample in a study of control samples from healthy donors and cancer patients. Libraries were prepared by immunoSEQ multiplex PCR; TCRdb keeps only in-frame clonotypes and omits some of them. The sample lists about 180,000 clones; around 94% were seen once. The sample comprised blood. These receptors were collected from a man aged 25 to 40 in good health. Each CDR3 is given without its conserved first and last residue.

V: TRBV6-1
J: TRBJ1-5
length: 17
CDR3: ASSEAPEPASLTNQPQH

V: TRBV9
J: TRBJ1-6
length: 13
CDR3: ASSVEGARNSPLH

V: TRBV10-3
J: TRBJ1-1
length: 14
CDR3: AISESPYLGNTEAF

V: TRBV28
J: TRBJ1-4
length: 13
CDR3: ASSEPGGANEKLF

V: TRBV7-2
J: TRBJ1-2
length: 13
CDR3: ASSFRVGNRYGYT

V: TRBV6-2/TRBV6-3
J: TRBJ1-2
length: 10
CDR3: ASSPGLSGYT

V: TRBV19
J: TRBJ1-2
length: 14
CDR3: ASSMPRQGGNYGYT

V: TRBV27
J: TRBJ2-7
length: 14
CDR3: ASSLAQAAVAYEQY

V: TRBV12-3/TRBV12-4
J: TRBJ1-1
length: 10
CDR3: ASSDRGTEAF

V: TRBV30
J: TRBJ1-6
length: 14
CDR3: AWSRGGPPYNSPLH

V: TRBV10-1
J: TRBJ1-3
length: 14
CDR3: ASSHAGLQAGNTIY